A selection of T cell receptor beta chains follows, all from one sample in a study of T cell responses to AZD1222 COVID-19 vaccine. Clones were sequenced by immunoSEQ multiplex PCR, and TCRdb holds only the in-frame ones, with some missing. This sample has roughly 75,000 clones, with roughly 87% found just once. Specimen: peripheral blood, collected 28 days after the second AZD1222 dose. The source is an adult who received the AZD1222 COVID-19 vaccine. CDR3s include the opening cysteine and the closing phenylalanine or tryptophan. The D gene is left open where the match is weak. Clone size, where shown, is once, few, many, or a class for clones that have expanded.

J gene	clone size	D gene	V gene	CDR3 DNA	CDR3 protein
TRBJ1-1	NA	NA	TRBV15	TGTGCCACCAGCAGGGAAAATGCGGCTTTCTTT	CATSRENAAFF
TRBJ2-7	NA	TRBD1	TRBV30	TGTGCCTGGGCAGGGGGCCACGAGCAGTACTTC	CAWAGGHEQYF
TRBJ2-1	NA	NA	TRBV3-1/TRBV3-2	TGTGCCAGCAGCCAAGATGTACGAGACTTGGGGCAGTTCTTC	CASSQDVRDLGQFF
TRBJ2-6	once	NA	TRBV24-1	TGTGCCACCAGTGGTGTCAGCTCTGGGGCCAACGTCCTGACTTTC	CATSGVSSGANVLTF
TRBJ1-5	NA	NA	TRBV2	TGTGCCAGCAGTGACGGGACAATCAATCAGCCCCAGCATTTT	CASSDGTINQPQHF
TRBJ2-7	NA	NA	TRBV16	TGTGCCAGCAGCCAATTTGGGCAGATGCACTCCTACGAGCAGTACTTC	CASSQFGQMHSYEQYF
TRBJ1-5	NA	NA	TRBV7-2	TGTGCCAGCAGCCAGGTCGGCGGAGCCAATCAGCCCCAGCATTTT	CASSQVGGANQPQHF
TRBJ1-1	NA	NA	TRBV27	TGTGCCAGCAGCTACGGGGGGGTGAACACTGAAGCTTTCTTT	CASSYGGVNTEAFF
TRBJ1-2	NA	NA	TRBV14	TGTGCCAGCAGCCTCGGGCGGAGAGATGGCTACACCTTC	CASSLGRRDGYTF
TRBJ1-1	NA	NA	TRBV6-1	TGTGCCAGCAGTGAAGTTGACGCTTTCTTT	CASSEVDAFF
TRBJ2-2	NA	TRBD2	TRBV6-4	TGTGCCAGAAGGACTAGCGTCAACACCGGGGAGCTGTTTTTT	CARRTSVNTGELFF
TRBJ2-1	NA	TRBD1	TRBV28	TGTGCCATACAGGGGGCGTACAATGAGCAGTTCTTC	CAIQGAYNEQFF
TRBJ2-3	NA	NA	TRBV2	TGTGCCAGCAGTGAAAGGAGAGCCACAGATACGCAGTATTTT	CASSERRATDTQYF